This T cell receptor beta chain was sequenced in a study of read filtering for tumor transcriptome and immune sequencing. This library used roughly 400 ng RNA and molecular barcoded adaptors spanning alpha/delta and beta/gamma chains. One entry per CDR3 protein, called by TCRdb with MiXCR from the reads. The sample shows 40,000 or so distinct CDR3 sequences, 14% of them seen only once. The CDR3 consists of 14 residues. The ends were cut back, 6 bases at V and 3 bases at J, with 17 bases in the middle. Looked up from germline, CDR1 is DFQATT and CDR2 is SNEGSKA (reference sequence). This clonotype was detected ten times or more.

Material: a population of CD138-negative cells sorted from bone marrow. The sequence was collected from a donor aged 40 or older with multiple myeloma. The chain joins TRBV20-1 to TRBJ1-1; no clear D gene. The CDR3 DNA reads TGCAGTGCCCCCAAGGGCCGGGCGGACACTGAAGCTTTCTTT. This translates into CSAPKGRADTEAFF.